These 8 T cell receptor beta chains were sequenced from one sample in a study of identical twins. MiXCR, applied by TCRdb to the 5' RACE reads, yields one record per CDR3 protein. The top ten hold 1.5% to 2.5% of the sample, which has 210,000 or so distinct CDR3 sequences, roughly 7.5% seen once. This same sample was also taken into another study, of yellow fever vaccine responses in identical twins.

Sequencing was carried out using memory (CD45RO+) T cells sorted from blood. Every receptor here comes from a woman aged 18-29 years in good health.

In this sample, this clonotype turned up many times. The CDR3 nucleotides are TGCGCCAGCTCGCCAGGACCGTTCGCGAACACCGGGGAGCTGTTTTTT. Translation gives CASSPGPFANTGELFF. This rearrangement joins TRBV5-1 to TRBJ2-2; D is ambiguous. The CDR3 length is 16 residues. Trimming removed 7 bases at V and 0 bases at J, with 16 bases between. Germline lookup yields CDR1 SGHRS and CDR2 YFSETQ.

This chain connects TRBV20-1 to TRBJ1-2; D gene uncertain. This CDR3 is built from 11 residues. Germline CDR1 and CDR2: DFQATT and SNEGSKA (reference sequence). The V gene lost 5 bases and the J gene lost 8 bases, with 12 bases spanning the gap. The CDR3 sequence is CSADSALGYTF. In nucleotides, the CDR3 is TGCAGTGCTGACTCAGCTCTGGGCTACACCTTC.

This chain links TRBV6-2 or TRBV6-3 with TRBJ2-3, with D unclear. Germline CDR1 reads MNHEY; CDR2 reads SVGEGT. The CDR3 is made up of 12 amino acids. V was clipped by 2 bases and J by 3 bases, with 3 bases between them. This CDR3 is CASSYGTDTQYF. The CDR3, as DNA: TGTGCCAGCAGTTACGGTACAGATACGCAGTATTTT.

At least ten counts were recorded for this clonotype. The chain is built from TRBV24-1 and TRBJ2-1; possible D gene TRBD2, 6 bases. The CDR3 spans 14 residues. CDR1 KGHDR and CDR2 SFDVKD come from the germline V gene. Trimming took off 7 bases at V and 1 base at J, with 10 bases between the two ends. CDR3 protein: CATSGTSSYNEQFF. In nucleotides, the CDR3 is TGTGCCACCAGCGGGACTTCATCCTACAATGAGCAGTTCTTC.

This chain joins TRBV6-2 or TRBV6-3 and TRBJ1-3, with D unresolved. The CDR3 consists of 12 residues. Germline CDR1 MNHEY, CDR2 SVGEGT. Trimming stripped 2 bases from V and 5 bases from J, with 4 bases between. CDR3 loop: CASSYRRNTIYF. CDR3 bases: TGTGCCAGCAGTTACAGGAGAAACACCATATATTTT.

In this sample, this clonotype turned up many times. The rearrangement uses TRBV11-1 and TRBJ1-2, with 8 bases fitting TRBD1. Germline lookup yields CDR1 SGHAT and CDR2 FQDESV (reference sequence). The V gene end was trimmed by 2 bases and the J gene end by 2 bases; junction bases not matched to a gene: 10. CDR3 length: 17 amino acids. CDR3 coding DNA: TGTGCCAGCAGCTTACCCCCTTCCGGGACAGGAAACTATGGCTACACCTTC. Translated: CASSLPPSGTGNYGYTF.

This clonotype was seen many times. J is TRBJ1-2 and V is TRBV5-1; 9 bases fit TRBD1. Germline V lookup: CDR1 SGHRS, CDR2 YFSETQ. Trimming took 4 bases from V and 4 from J; bases not matched to a gene: 8. This CDR3 has 15 residues. The CDR3 region is CASSRAGTGSYGYTF. In DNA form, the CDR3 reads TGCGCCAGCAGCAGAGCCGGGACAGGGTCCTATGGCTACACCTTC.

The chain has TRBV7-3 and TRBJ2-6; TRBD1 is a possible D gene (6 bases). V was shortened by 5 bases and J by 0 bases, with 14 bases between the two germline ends. This CDR3 is built from 17 residues. Germline V gene lookup returns CDR1 SGHTA and CDR2 FQGTGA. CDR3 residues: CASSPWDTFSGANVLTF. As DNA, the CDR3 is TGTGCCAGCAGCCCCTGGGACACCTTCTCTGGGGCCAACGTCCTGACTTTC.